This T cell receptor (beta chain) was retrieved from a study of T cell changes during pregnancy in multiple sclerosis (dated by TCRdb to between 2018 and 2021). Regarding the complete study: In women with multiple sclerosis, the researchers looked at how the T cell repertoire shifted as pregnancy progressed.

To prepare the library, the immunoSEQ multiplex PCR assay was applied. TCRdb obtained this table from immuneACCESS and retained in-frame rearrangements with V and J assigned. These tables miss some clones; where compared with another copy, unresolved V genes account for less than half of the shortfall, and the remainder is unexplained. This sample has roughly 110,000 clones in its table, and about 89% of those were observed once. 1.6% of the sample goes to the ten largest clones. To note about this clone: Its antigen is not yet known. There are no base qualities to consult, and no much larger clone falls within one base.

CDR1 SGDLS and CDR2 YYNGEE were looked up in the germline V gene. V is shortened by 3 bases, J by 0 bases, and the region joining them spans 16 bases. From its cysteine to its phenylalanine, the CDR3 spans 18 amino acids. The only DNA kept is the CDR3, 54 bases in frame from the first base. The chain is made from TRBV9 and TRBJ2-6; the best D guess is TRBD2, with 6 bases matching. This TCR was recovered from a female donor with multiple sclerosis, enrolled in a pregnancy study. The starting material was peripheral blood, obtained before pregnancy. This receptor has the CDR3 CASSARGLTFSGANVLTF. The nucleotide sequence reads as follows: TGTGCCAGCAGCGCGAGGGGACTGACTTTCTCTGGGGCCAACGTCCTGACTTTC.